The T cell receptor beta chain described here comes from a study of shared clonotypes between healthy human individuals. Study outcomes and limitations: The study found about 4.6% of naive CD4 clonotypes shared across a handful of donors. Generation of non-shared clonotypes was less probable than generation of clonotypes shared by all four donors.

The CDR3 loop spans 14 amino acids. Germline CDR1 KGHSH, CDR2 LQKENI. Trimming removed 6 bases from V and 4 bases from J, with 14 bases in between. This clone was found many times. The target antigen is unknown. Researchers divided each subset's genomic DNA evenly across several immunoSEQ plates. Roughly 200 ng DNA, 30,000 or so T cell genomes, went into each sorted-subset replicate PCR. Produced via immunoSEQ multiplex PCR; TCRdb's table is partial and in-frame only. This sample has around 330,000 clones; 74% occur once, and the top ten carry about a tenth. The rearrangement joins TRBV18 to TRBJ2-3; D is possibly TRBD1 (5 bases). This TCR derives from a man aged 25-45 years in good health. The sequencing input was memory CD4+ T cells sorted from blood. Subset noted: CD45RA-negative fraction. The CDR3 spells CASSPGRAPDTQYF. CDR3 bases: TGTGCCAGCTCCCCGGGCAGGGCGCCAGATACGCAGTATTTT. Full variable domain (rest looked up from reference TRBV18 and TRBJ2-3): NAGVMQNPRHLVRRRGQEARLRCSPMKGHSHVYWYRQLPEEGLKFMVYLQKENIIDESGMPKERFSAEFPKEGPSILRIQQVVRGDSAAYFCASSPGRAPDTQYFGPGTRLTVL.